What follows are 9 T cell receptor beta chains derived from one specimen sequenced in a study of shared clonotypes between healthy human individuals. Naive CD8 cells were CD45RO-negative, positively selected for CCR7, excluding terminally differentiated effector memory CD45RA+ cells. Method: immunoSEQ multiplex PCR; TCRdb's copy keeps in-frame clones and lacks some. The sample lists 600,000 or so clones, roughly 95% seen once, with 0.095% to 0.14% in the top ten. Sequenced input: naive CD8+ T cells sorted from blood. These receptors all come from a woman aged 25 to 39 in good health.

The V gene is TRBV28, the J gene TRBJ2-3; the match to TRBD2 covers 8 bases. Per germline, CDR1 MDHEN and CDR2 SYDVKM. There are 16 residues in the CDR3. CDR3 in DNA: TGTGCAGTATGTGGGCTAGCGGGCAGAGACACAGATACGCAGTATTTT. It is translated as CAVCGLAGRDTDTQYF. Complete variable domain (other parts from reference TRBV28 and TRBJ2-3): DVKVTQSSRYLVKRTGEKVFLECVQDMDHENMFWYRQDPGLGLRLIYFSYDVKMKEKGDIPEGYSVSREKKERFSLILESASTNQTSMYLCAVCGLAGRDTDTQYFGPGTRLTVL.

The gene calls are TRBV6-4 and TRBJ1-1, with a tentative D call TRBD1 (5 bases). Trimming pared 5 bases from V and 3 bases from J, leaving 19 bases between. Germline V CDR1 and CDR2: MRHNA, SNTAGT. This CDR3 is 16 amino acids long. The CDR3 is CASSLRAGQRDTEAFF. CDR3 nucleotides: TGTGCCAGCAGTCTCCGGGCGGGGCAGAGGGACACTGAAGCTTTCTTT.

V gene TRBV10-1 combines with J gene TRBJ2-3; D is possibly TRBD1 (5 bases). The CDR3 spans 14 residues. Trimming shortened V by 0 bases and J by 6 bases, and 10 bases separated the two germline ends. Germline V gives CDR1 WNHNN, CDR2 SYGVQD (reference sequence). The DNA for the CDR3 is TGCGCCAGCAGTGAGTCCCCTCAGGGTGATACGCAGTATTTT. Its protein product is CASSESPQGDTQYF.

J is TRBJ2-5 and V is TRBV13; 9 nucleotides agree with TRBD1. With 5 bases clipped from V and 5 bases from J, the junction kept 9 bases outside the gene matches. Germline CDR1 is PRHDT and CDR2 is FYEKMQ (reference sequence). The CDR3 runs 15 residues. CDR3 protein: CASSPRQGGEETQYF. In DNA, the CDR3 is TGTGCCAGCAGCCCCCGACAGGGGGGCGAGGAGACCCAGTACTTC.

This clone has a single count. The gene calls are TRBV5-1 and TRBJ2-7, with D tentatively TRBD2 (5 bases). CDR1 and CDR2 from the germline V gene are SGHRS and YFSETQ. The CDR3 has 15 residues. V lost 3 bases, J lost 1 base, and 14 bases lay in between. In DNA, the CDR3 is TGCGCCAGCAGCTCCCTGCCGGGAATATCCTACGAGCAGTACTTC. Protein: CASSSLPGISYEQYF.

The chain carries TRBV4-1 and TRBJ1-1; D perhaps matches TRBD1 (6 bases). The CDR3 totals 14 residues. Deletions cut 1 base from V and 7 bases from J, with 13 bases between. Germline lookup yields CDR1 MGHRA and CDR2 YSYEKL. The CDR3 sequence: CASSQARGIGEAFF. CDR3 sequence (DNA): TGCGCCAGCAGCCAAGCGAGGGGGATCGGTGAAGCTTTCTTT.

The chain carries TRBV11-2 and TRBJ2-7; 7 bases are a match to TRBD1. Per the germline V gene, CDR1 is SGHAT and CDR2 is FQNNGV. The CDR3 is 13 residues long. Trimming removed 5 bases from V and 5 bases from J; junction bases left unmatched: 6. CDR3 sequence: CASSPTGWHEQYF. The CDR3 DNA reads as TGTGCCAGCAGCCCGACAGGGTGGCACGAGCAGTACTTC. Together with reference TRBV11-2 and TRBJ2-7, the CDR3 gives the full variable domain: EAGVAQSPRYKIIEKRQSVAFWCNPISGHATLYWYQQILGQGPKLLIQFQNNGVVDDSQLPKDRFSAERLKGVDSTLKIQPAKLEDSAVYLCASSPTGWHEQYFGPGTRLTVT.

V gene TRBV29-1 combines with J gene TRBJ1-1; D gene uncertain. The CDR3 has 12 residues. From germline, CDR1 is SQVTM and CDR2 ANQGSEA. V lost 5 bases and J lost 12, with 19 bases in between. The CDR3 loop reads CSVFLDGNGPFF. DNA for the CDR3: TGCAGCGTTTTTTTAGACGGAAACGGACCTTTCTTT.

The CDR3 nucleotides are TGTGCCAGTAATGGACAGGGGAACAATGAGCAGTTCTTC. Protein: CASNGQGNNEQFF. J is TRBJ2-1 and V is TRBV19; 9 bases are a match to TRBD1. Trimming at V came to 7 bases and at J to 5 bases, leaving 3 bases not matched to a gene. This CDR3 is 13 amino acids long. Germline assignment: CDR1 LNHDA and CDR2 SQIVND (reference sequence).